This T cell receptor beta chain is drawn from a study of technical replicates of blood from a handful of donors. Germline V CDR1 and CDR2: SGHNT, YENEEA. The CDR3 has 16 residues. The V segment lost 5 bases and the J segment 0 bases; nucleotides outside the gene matches: 9. The repertoire was sequenced with immunoSEQ multiplex PCR; TCRdb's copy has only in-frame clones and lacks some. The data show tens of thousands of clones, roughly 96% seen once. The chain employs TRBV11-3 and TRBJ2-7; 8 bases map to TRBD1. The clonotype originates from a human donor in good health. Source material: T cells isolated from PBMCs. Here the CDR3 reads CASSDYRGSNSYEQYF. CDR3 coding DNA: TGTGCCAGCAGCGATTACAGGGGGTCTAACTCCTACGAGCAGTACTTC.